This T cell receptor beta chain is from a study of T cell responses to AZD1222 COVID-19 vaccine. Clones were read by immunoSEQ multiplex PCR, and TCRdb kept only the in-frame ones, dropping some. The sample includes 90,000 to 150,000 clones, 87% of them seen just once. The V and J ends lost 4 bases and 4 bases, in that order; junction bases with no gene match: 7. Germline V gives CDR1 MNHNY, CDR2 SVGAGI (reference sequence). CDR3 size: 15 residues. The sequencing here drew on peripheral blood, taken 28 days after the second AZD1222 dose. This chain connects TRBV6-6 to TRBJ1-5, with 7 bases matching TRBD1. This TCR came from an adult who received the AZD1222 COVID-19 vaccine. CDR3 protein: CASSFDRAGNQPQHF. In DNA, the CDR3 is TGTGCCAGCAGTTTCGACAGGGCCGGGAATCAGCCCCAGCATTTT.